The 6 T cell receptor beta chains listed next were all sequenced from one sample in a study of early T cells in non-severe SARS-CoV-2 infection. TCRdb redid the calling of the 5' RACE reads with MiXCR, one entry per CDR3 protein. The data hold 90,000 to 120,000 distinct CDR3 sequences, with around 10% observed a single time. Sequencing used whole blood. The source is an adult who was a healthcare worker with PCR-confirmed SARS-CoV-2 infection or an uninfected control (not recorded which).

Many counts were recorded for this clonotype. The V call is TRBV30, the J call TRBJ2-1; D may match TRBD1 or TRBD2 (5 bases each). CDR3 size: 17 residues. Germline V gene data show CDR1 as GTSNPN and CDR2 as SVGIG (reference sequence). V gave up 0 bases and J gave up 6 bases, with 21 bases separating them. The CDR3 reads CAWSVYTRRERGNEQFF. For the CDR3, the DNA is TGTGCCTGGAGTGTATACACCAGGCGCGAGAGGGGCAATGAGCAGTTCTTC.

The V call is TRBV7-9, the J call TRBJ1-6; no clear D. This CDR3 has 14 amino acids. Germline loops: CDR1 SEHNR, CDR2 FQNEAQ (reference sequence). V lost 1 base, J lost 10 bases, and 11 bases lay in between. For the CDR3, the DNA is TGTGCCAGCAGCTTAGACGGACGAGACTCACCCCTCCACTTT. The encoded protein is CASSLDGRDSPLHF.

The J gene is TRBJ2-4, the V gene TRBV28, with 7 bases identical to TRBD2. Germline trimming cut 5 bases from V and 15 bases from J; bases unmatched to any gene: 16. The CDR3 extends over 14 amino acids. Germline V gene sequence: CDR1 MDHEN, CDR2 SYDVKM. CDR3 DNA: TGTGCCAGCAGTCCCACTGCGGGTGGCGGGAGCGGGTACTTC. Its translation: CASSPTAGGGSGYF.

This clonotype was counted ten times or more. The rearrangement joins TRBV7-3 to TRBJ2-3, with 12 bases lining up with TRBD2. CDR3 length equals 14 residues. Germline CDR1 reads SGHTA; CDR2 reads FQGTGA. V shed 6 bases and J 6 bases; nucleotides not matched to a gene: 4. CDR3 in DNA: TGTGCCAGCAGTCCCGGGACTAGCGGGGATACGCAGTATTTT. Encoded protein: CASSPGTSGDTQYF.

In this sample, this clonotype turned up many times. The rearrangement joins TRBV28 to TRBJ1-2; 8 nucleotides align to TRBD1. Trimming took 3 bases from V and 7 from J; bases not matched to a gene: 7. In germline, CDR1 is MDHEN, CDR2 SYDVKM. The CDR3 is 14 residues long. The CDR3 sequence: CASSLFRGRVGYTF. The CDR3 region has the DNA TGTGCCAGCAGTTTGTTCAGGGGGCGCGTTGGCTACACCTTC.

This clonotype was recorded at least ten times. The V and J genes are TRBV7-2 and TRBJ2-7; 7 bases are a match to TRBD1. Germline V CDR1 and CDR2: SGHTA, FQGNSA. With 3 bases clipped from V and 6 bases from J, the junction kept 8 bases outside the gene matches. The CDR3 length is 14 residues. The CDR3 coding sequence is TGTGCCAGCAGCTTGGGCAGGGGGTTGGCCGAGCAGTACTTC. Amino acids: CASSLGRGLAEQYF.